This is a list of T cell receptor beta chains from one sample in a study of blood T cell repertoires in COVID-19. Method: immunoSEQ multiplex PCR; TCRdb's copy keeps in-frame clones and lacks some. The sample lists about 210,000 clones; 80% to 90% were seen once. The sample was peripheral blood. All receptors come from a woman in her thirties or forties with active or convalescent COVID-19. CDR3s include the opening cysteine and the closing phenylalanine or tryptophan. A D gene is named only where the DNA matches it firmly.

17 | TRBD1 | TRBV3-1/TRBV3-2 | CASSHLFPGQGHETQYF
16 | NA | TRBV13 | CASSPRLSSLTGELFF
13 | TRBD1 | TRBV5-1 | CASSGQGNTEAFF
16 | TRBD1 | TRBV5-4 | CASSLGQGMDGYGYTF
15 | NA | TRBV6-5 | CASSYESGMNTEAFF
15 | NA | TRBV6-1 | CASTKRRDAPEGYTF
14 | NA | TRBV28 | CASSLRGANEKLFF
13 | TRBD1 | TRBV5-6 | CASSWGQGEKLFF
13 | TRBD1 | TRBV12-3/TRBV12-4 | CASSLAWDSEAFF
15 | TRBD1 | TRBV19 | CASSINRDRGHEQYF
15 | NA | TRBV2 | CASSPQGPGANVLTF
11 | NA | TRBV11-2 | CASSSGSLAFF
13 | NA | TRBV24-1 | CATSALGGTEQFF
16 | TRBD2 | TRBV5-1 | CASSRRGTSGTYEQYF
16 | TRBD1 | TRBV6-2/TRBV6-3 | CASSQRDRAANYGYTF
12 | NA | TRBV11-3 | CASSPDSTEAFF
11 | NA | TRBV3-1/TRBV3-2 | CASSQSYEQYF
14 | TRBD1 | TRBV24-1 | CATSSQGVGQPQHF
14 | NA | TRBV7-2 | CASPPPGNTGELFF
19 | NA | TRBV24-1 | CATSDSTRFSDSIQETQYF
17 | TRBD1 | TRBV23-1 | CASSQRNRGHCKETQYF
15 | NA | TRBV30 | CAWSVGDRNTGELFF
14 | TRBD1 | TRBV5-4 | CASSSGQETDTQYF
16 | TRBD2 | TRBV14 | CASSQNPGRGIREQYF
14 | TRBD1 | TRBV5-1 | CASSLGQGGQPQHF
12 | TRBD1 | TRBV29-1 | CSVVTGAEKLFF
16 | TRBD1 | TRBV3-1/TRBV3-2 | CASSQDRGNGANVLTF